This TCR beta chain was observed in a study of identical twins. The CDR3 covers 15 residues. The V gene lost 6 bases and the J gene lost 3 bases, with 15 bases spanning the gap. This clonotype was observed a handful of times. TCRdb re-called the 5' RACE reads with MiXCR, one entry per CDR3 protein. Found here are roughly 690,000 distinct CDR3 sequences, 21% of them singletons; the top ten hold over 4%. The same sample was also studied in work on T cells expressing NK-cell markers.

J is TRBJ2-1 and V is TRBV12-3 or TRBV12-4; tentative D call: TRBD2 (5 bases). Sequencing was done on a sample of PBMCs. The receptor was derived from a woman aged 18-29 years in good health. CDR3 sequence: CASSRGDTFYNEQFF. DNA of the CDR3: TGTGCCAGCAGCCGGGGAGACACGTTCTACAATGAGCAGTTCTTC.